The 15 T cell receptor beta chains given below trace back to one sample, sequenced in a study of blood T cell repertoires in COVID-19. Some clones are missing from TCRdb's copy, which holds only in-frame ones; the method was immunoSEQ multiplex PCR. This table has over 200,000 clones, 80% to 90% appearing once. The sequenced sample consisted of peripheral blood. These receptors originate from a man aged 45-65 years with COVID-19, enrolled during active disease.

This clone appeared a few times. The chain couples TRBV4-2 to TRBJ2-1, with a possible D match to TRBD2 (6 bases). V dropped 1 base and J dropped 10 bases, with 11 bases sitting between them. CDR3 length: 13 residues. Germline CDR1 reads LGHNA; CDR2 reads YNFKEQ. CDR3 nucleotide sequence: TGTGCCAGCAGCCAAGTCGGGCGGGACGAGCAGTTCTTC. This codes for CASSQVGRDEQFF.

This clone is a singleton in its sample. The chain employs TRBV5-4 and TRBJ1-1; 7 bases match TRBD1. Germline CDR1 SGHNT, CDR2 YYREEE (reference sequence). The CDR3 has 14 residues. The V segment lost 0 bases and the J segment 5 bases; nucleotides outside the gene matches: 4. The CDR3 coding sequence is TGTGCCAGCAGCTTGGTTCAGGGGGAAACTGAAGCTTTCTTT. Amino acid sequence: CASSLVQGETEAFF.

This clone occurred a few times. The chain carries TRBV7-3 and TRBJ2-2, with D perhaps matching TRBD1 (6 bases). Deletions cut 3 bases from V and 5 bases from J, with 13 bases between. The germline V gene encodes CDR1 SGHTA and CDR2 FQGTGA. This CDR3 is built from 15 residues. Written as DNA, the CDR3 is TGTGCCAGCAGCTTTACCCACAGGGAGACCGGGGAGCTGTTTTTT. It translates to CASSFTHRETGELFF. Full variable domain (outside the CDR3, taken from reference TRBV7-3 and TRBJ2-2): GAGVSQTPSNKVTEKGKYVELRCDPISGHTALYWYRQSLGQGPEFLIYFQGTGAADDSGLPNDRFFAVRPEGSVSTLKIQRTERGDSAVYLCASSFTHRETGELFFGEGSRLTVL.

A note on this clone: The sample holds other DNA sequences that translate to the same CDR3. The chain has TRBV19 and TRBJ2-7; 10 nucleotides match TRBD2. V was clipped by 7 bases and J by 1 base; unmatched bases: 4. This CDR3 has 14 residues. The germline gives CDR1 LNHDA, CDR2 SQIVND (reference sequence). CDR3 nucleotide sequence: TGTGCCAGTACTCCGGGACTAGCGTCCTACGAGCAGTACTTC. Translated: CASTPGLASYEQYF.

The chain is built from TRBV7-3 and TRBJ2-5; 11 nucleotides align to TRBD2. Germline trimming cut 2 bases from V and 5 bases from J; bases unmatched to any gene: 4. Germline values: CDR1 SGHTA, CDR2 FQGTGA. This CDR3 region has 15 residues. The CDR3 DNA follows: TGTGCCAGCAGCTTACTAGCGGGGGGCTTGGAGACCCAGTACTTC. Protein product: CASSLLAGGLETQYF.

This clone was counted a few times. This chain uses TRBV30 with TRBJ2-2; D remains unclear. The V gene's germline CDR1 is GTSNPN and CDR2 SVGIG (reference sequence). V lost 3 bases and J 1 base, leaving 6 bases between the germline ends. The CDR3 spans 13 residues. The CDR3 DNA is TGTGCCTGGAGGACACAGAACACCGGGGAGCTGTTTTTT. Its translation is CAWRTQNTGELFF.

This sequence joins TRBV5-1 and TRBJ1-1; D perhaps matches TRBD1 (6 bases). Germline V CDR1 and CDR2: SGHRS, YFSETQ. The V gene lost 0 bases and the J gene lost 1 base, with 10 bases spanning the gap. The CDR3 totals 15 residues. In DNA, the CDR3 is TGCGCCAGCAGCTTGGCGCCAGGGGCGAACACTGAAGCTTTCTTT. Translated: CASSLAPGANTEAFF.

This chain links TRBV18 with TRBJ2-2, with D possibly matching TRBD1 (6 bases). The V gene lost 1 base and the J gene lost 9 bases, with 12 bases spanning the gap. CDR3 length: 14 residues. Germline V gives CDR1 KGHSH, CDR2 LQKENI. In DNA, the CDR3 is TGTGCCAGCTCACCACAACCCGGGACACGGGAGCTGTTTTTT. Translation: CASSPQPGTRELFF.

The rearrangement links TRBV18 to TRBJ2-7; 10 bases line up with TRBD2. The CDR3 spans 15 residues. The germline V gene encodes CDR1 KGHSH and CDR2 LQKENI. V lost 3 bases to trimming and J lost 4 bases; unmatched junction nucleotides: 6. The CDR3 region has the DNA TGTGCCAGCTCACCGTCAGCGGGAGGGGCTTACGAGCAGTACTTC. This translates into CASSPSAGGAYEQYF.

The chain joins TRBV6-5 to TRBJ1-6; unclear D gene. The V gene lost 7 bases and the J gene lost 6 bases, with 7 bases spanning the gap. The CDR3 consists of 12 residues. Germline V gives CDR1 MNHEY, CDR2 SVGAGI. CDR3 sequence (DNA): TGTGCCAGCAAAGAGGGTAATTCACCCCTCCACTTT. Translating gives CASKEGNSPLHF.

The V call is TRBV5-1, the J call TRBJ1-5; TRBD1 matches at 8 bases. The ends lost 4 bases at V and 8 bases at J; junction bases unmatched: 8. The CDR3 length is 14 residues. CDR1 SGHRS and CDR2 YFSETQ come from the germline V gene. For the CDR3, the DNA is TGCGCCAGCAGCCCGACAGGGGCTGCGGAGCCCCAGCATTTT. Its translation: CASSPTGAAEPQHF.

Only a few counts were recorded for this clone. The CDR3 DNA is TGCGCCAGCGGTAAGGGTAGCGGGAGATCTGGGGAGCTGTTTTTT. Residues: CASGKGSGRSGELFF. The V and J genes are TRBV10-1 and TRBJ2-2, with 9 bases matching TRBD2. V trimming: 8 bases; J trimming: 8 bases; junction bases outside the gene matches: 12. Per germline, CDR1 WNHNN and CDR2 SYGVQD (reference sequence). This CDR3 contains 15 residues.

The genes are TRBV5-1 and TRBJ2-3; 9 nucleotides align to TRBD2. This CDR3 is 15 amino acids long. V trimming: 1 base; J trimming: 3 bases; junction bases outside the gene matches: 3. CDR1 SGHRS and CDR2 YFSETQ come from the germline V gene. The CDR3 loop is CASSLTTSGTDTQYF. The CDR3 DNA is TGCGCCAGCAGCTTGACGACTAGCGGTACAGATACGCAGTATTTT.

Here the CDR3 reads CASSPERGLPAFF. CDR3 nucleotides: TGTGCCAGCTCACCAGAAAGGGGGCTTCCAGCTTTCTTT. The chain is built from TRBV18 and TRBJ1-1; TRBD1 aligns across 7 bases. The germline gives CDR1 KGHSH, CDR2 LQKENI. The junction had 7 bases not matched to a gene; V was cut back by 2 bases and J by 10 bases. The CDR3 is made up of 13 amino acids.

The rearrangement links TRBV7-9 to TRBJ1-1; 8 nucleotides agree with TRBD1. The ends lost 3 bases at V and 6 bases at J; junction bases unmatched: 0. Germline V gene sequence: CDR1 SEHNR, CDR2 FQNEAQ (reference sequence). CDR3 size: 12 residues. The CDR3, as DNA: TGTGCCAGCAGCTTCAGGGGGCCTGAAGCTTTCTTT. This translates into CASSFRGPEAFF.